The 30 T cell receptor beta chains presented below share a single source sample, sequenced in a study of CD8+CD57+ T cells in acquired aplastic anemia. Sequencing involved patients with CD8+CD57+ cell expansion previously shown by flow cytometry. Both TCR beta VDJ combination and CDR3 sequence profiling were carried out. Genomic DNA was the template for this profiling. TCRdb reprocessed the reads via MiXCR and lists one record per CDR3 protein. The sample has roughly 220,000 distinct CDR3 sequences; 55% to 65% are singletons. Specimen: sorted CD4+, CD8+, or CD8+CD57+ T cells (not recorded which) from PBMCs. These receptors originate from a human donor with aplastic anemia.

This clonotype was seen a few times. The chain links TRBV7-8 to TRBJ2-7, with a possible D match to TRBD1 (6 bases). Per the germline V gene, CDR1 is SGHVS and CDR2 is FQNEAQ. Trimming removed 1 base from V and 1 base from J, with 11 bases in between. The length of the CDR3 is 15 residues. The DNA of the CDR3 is TGTGCCAGCAGCTTAGATCGGACAGAGTCCTACGAGCAGTACTTC. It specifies CASSLDRTESYEQYF.

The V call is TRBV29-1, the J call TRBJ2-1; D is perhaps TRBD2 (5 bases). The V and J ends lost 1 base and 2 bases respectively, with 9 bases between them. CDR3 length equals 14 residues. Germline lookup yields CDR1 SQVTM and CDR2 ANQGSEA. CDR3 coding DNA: TGCAGCGTTGAAGTGGGAGTCCCCTACAATGAGCAGTTCTTC. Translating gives CSVEVGVPYNEQFF.

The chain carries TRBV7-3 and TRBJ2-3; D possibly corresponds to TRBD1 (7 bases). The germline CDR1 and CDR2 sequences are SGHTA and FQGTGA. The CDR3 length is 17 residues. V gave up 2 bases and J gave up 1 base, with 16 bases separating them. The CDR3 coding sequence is TGTGCCAGCAGCTTAGACGAGGGGGCTAGCGGCACAGATACGCAGTATTTT. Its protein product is CASSLDEGASGTDTQYF. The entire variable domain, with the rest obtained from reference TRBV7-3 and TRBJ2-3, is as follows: GAGVSQTPSNKVTEKGKYVELRCDPISGHTALYWYRQSLGQGPEFLIYFQGTGAADDSGLPNDRFFAVRPEGSVSTLKIQRTERGDSAVYLCASSLDEGASGTDTQYFGPGTRLTVL.

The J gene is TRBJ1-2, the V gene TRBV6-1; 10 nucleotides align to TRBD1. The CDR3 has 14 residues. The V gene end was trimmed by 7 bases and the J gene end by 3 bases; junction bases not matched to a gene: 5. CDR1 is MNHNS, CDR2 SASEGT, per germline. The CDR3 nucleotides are TGTGCCAGCACCCCCGGGACAGGGGACTATGGCTACACCTTC. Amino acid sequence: CASTPGTGDYGYTF.

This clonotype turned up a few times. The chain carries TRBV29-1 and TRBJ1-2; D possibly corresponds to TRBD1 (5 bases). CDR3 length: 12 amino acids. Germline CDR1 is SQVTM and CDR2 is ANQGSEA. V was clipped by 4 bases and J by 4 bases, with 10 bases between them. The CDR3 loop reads CSVAGGPYGYTF. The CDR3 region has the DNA TGCAGCGTTGCTGGGGGTCCCTATGGCTACACCTTC.

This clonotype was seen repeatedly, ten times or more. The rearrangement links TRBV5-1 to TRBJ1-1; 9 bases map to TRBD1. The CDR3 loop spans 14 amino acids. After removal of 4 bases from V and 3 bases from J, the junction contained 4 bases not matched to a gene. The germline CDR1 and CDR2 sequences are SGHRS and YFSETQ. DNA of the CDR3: TGCGCCAGCAGCGCGGGACAGGGATACACTGAAGCTTTCTTT. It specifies CASSAGQGYTEAFF. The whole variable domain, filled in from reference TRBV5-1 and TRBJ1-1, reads KAGVTQTPRYLIKTRGQQVTLSCSPISGHRSVSWYQQTPGQGLQFLFEYFSETQRNKGNFPGRFSGRQFSNSRSEMNVSTLELGDSALYLCASSAGQGYTEAFFGQGTRLTVV.

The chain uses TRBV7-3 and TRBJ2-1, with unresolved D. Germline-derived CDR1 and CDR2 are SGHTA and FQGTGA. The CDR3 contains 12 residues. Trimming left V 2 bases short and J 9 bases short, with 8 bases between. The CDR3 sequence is CASSLQLLEQFF. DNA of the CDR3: TGTGCCAGCAGCTTACAGCTTCTTGAGCAGTTCTTC.

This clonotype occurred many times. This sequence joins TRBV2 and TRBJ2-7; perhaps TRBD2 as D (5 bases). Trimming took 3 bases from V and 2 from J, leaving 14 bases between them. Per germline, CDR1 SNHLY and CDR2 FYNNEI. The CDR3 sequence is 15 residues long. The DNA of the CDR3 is TGTGCCAGCAGTGATTTGGGAGCTTCAACCTACGAGCAGTACTTC. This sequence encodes CASSDLGASTYEQYF. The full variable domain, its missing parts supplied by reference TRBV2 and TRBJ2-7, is EPEVTQTPSHQVTQMGQEVILRCVPISNHLYFYWYRQILGQKVEFLVSFYNNEISEKSEIFDDQFSVERPDGSNFTLKIRSTKLEDSAMYFCASSDLGASTYEQYFGPGTRLTVT.

CDR3 loop: CASSLGGGGPSDYGYTF. DNA of the CDR3: TGCGCCAGCAGCCTCGGAGGAGGCGGACCGAGTGACTATGGCTACACCTTC. The chain recombines TRBV5-1 with TRBJ1-2; no definite D call. The V end was cut by 4 bases, the J end by 3 bases, with 22 bases between. The CDR3 is made up of 17 amino acids. The germline V gene has CDR1 SGHRS and CDR2 YFSETQ.

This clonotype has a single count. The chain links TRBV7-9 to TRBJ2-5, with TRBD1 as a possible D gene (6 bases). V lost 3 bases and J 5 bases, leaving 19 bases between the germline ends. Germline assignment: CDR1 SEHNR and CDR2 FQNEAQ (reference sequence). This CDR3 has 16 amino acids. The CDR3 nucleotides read TGTGCCAGCAGCTTTTCAGGGGTGGGACCCACGGAGACCCAGTACTTC. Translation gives CASSFSGVGPTETQYF.

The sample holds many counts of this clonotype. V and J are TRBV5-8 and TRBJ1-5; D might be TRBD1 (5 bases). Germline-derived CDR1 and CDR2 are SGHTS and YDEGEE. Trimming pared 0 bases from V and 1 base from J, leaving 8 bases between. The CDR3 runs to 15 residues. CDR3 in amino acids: CASSLEGPSNQPQHF. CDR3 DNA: TGTGCCAGCAGCTTGGAGGGACCAAGCAATCAGCCCCAGCATTTT.

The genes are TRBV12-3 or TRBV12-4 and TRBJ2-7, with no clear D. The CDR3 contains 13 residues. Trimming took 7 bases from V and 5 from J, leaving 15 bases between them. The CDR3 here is CASTLQSLNEQYF. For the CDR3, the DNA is TGTGCCAGCACCCTACAGAGTCTCAACGAGCAGTACTTC.

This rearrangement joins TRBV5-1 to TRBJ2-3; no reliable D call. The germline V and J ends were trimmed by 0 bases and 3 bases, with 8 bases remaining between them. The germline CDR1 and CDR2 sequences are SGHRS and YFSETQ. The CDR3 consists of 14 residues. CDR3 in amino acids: CASSLDRRTDTQYF. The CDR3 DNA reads TGCGCCAGCAGCTTGGATCGCAGAACAGATACGCAGTATTTT. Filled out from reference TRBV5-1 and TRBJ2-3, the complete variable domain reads KAGVTQTPRYLIKTRGQQVTLSCSPISGHRSVSWYQQTPGQGLQFLFEYFSETQRNKGNFPGRFSGRQFSNSRSEMNVSTLELGDSALYLCASSLDRRTDTQYFGPGTRLTVL.

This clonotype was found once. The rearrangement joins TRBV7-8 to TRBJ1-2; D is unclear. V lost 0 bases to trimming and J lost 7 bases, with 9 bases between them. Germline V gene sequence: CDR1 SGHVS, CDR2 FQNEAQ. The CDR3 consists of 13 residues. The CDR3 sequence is CASSLALSGGYTF. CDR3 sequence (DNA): TGTGCCAGCAGCTTAGCCTTATCGGGTGGCTACACCTTC.

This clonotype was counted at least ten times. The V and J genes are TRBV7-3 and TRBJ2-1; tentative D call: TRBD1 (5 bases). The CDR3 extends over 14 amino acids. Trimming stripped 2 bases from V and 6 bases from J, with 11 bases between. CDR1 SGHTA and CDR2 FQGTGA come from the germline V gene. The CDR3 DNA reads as TGTGCCAGCAGCTTAGAACAGGCTGCCAATGAGCAGTTCTTC. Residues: CASSLEQAANEQFF.

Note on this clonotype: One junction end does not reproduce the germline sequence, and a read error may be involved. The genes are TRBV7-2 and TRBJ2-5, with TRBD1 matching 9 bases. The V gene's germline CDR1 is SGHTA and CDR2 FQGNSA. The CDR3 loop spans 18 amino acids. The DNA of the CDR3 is TGCGCCAGCAGCGACAGGTGGGCCTTGACAGGGGGGCAAGAGACCCAGTACTTC. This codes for CASSDRWALTGGQETQYF.

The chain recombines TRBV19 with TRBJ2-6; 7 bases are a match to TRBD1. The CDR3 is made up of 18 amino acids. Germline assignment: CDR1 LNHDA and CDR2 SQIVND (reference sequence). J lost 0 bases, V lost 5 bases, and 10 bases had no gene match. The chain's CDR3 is CASSAFPTGSSGANVLTF. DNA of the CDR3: TGTGCCAGTAGTGCCTTCCCGACAGGGAGCTCTGGGGCCAACGTCCTGACTTTC.

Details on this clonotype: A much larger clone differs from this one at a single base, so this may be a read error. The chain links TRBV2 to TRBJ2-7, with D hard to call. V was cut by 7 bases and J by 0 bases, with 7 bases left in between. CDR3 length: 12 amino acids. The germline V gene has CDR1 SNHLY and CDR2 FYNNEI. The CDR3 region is CASTGSSYEQYF. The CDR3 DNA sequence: TGTGCCAGCACGGGTAGCTCCTACGAGCAGTACTTC.

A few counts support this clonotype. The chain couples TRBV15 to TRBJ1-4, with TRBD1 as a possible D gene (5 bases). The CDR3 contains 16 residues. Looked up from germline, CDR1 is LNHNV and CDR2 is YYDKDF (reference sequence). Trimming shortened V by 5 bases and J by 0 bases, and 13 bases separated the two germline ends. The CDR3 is CATSPLGASTNEKLFF. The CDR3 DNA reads TGTGCCACCAGCCCCTTAGGGGCATCAACTAATGAAAAACTGTTTTTT.

The CDR3 loop reads CASSPRGRYEQYF. The CDR3 DNA sequence: TGCGCCAGCAGCCCCCGGGGCAGATACGAGCAGTACTTC. The gene calls are TRBV4-1 and TRBJ2-7; TRBD1 or TRBD2 may be the D gene (5 bases each). V was clipped by 4 bases and J by 4 bases, with 11 bases between them. This CDR3 contains 13 residues. The germline CDR1 and CDR2 sequences are MGHRA and YSYEKL.

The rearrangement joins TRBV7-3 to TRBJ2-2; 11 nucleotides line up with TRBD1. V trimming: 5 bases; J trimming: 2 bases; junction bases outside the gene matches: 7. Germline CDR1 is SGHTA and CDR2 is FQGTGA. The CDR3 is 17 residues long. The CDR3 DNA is TGTGCCAGCAGCCCGGGACAGGGGGTTTTTAACACCGGGGAGCTGTTTTTT. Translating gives CASSPGQGVFNTGELFF.

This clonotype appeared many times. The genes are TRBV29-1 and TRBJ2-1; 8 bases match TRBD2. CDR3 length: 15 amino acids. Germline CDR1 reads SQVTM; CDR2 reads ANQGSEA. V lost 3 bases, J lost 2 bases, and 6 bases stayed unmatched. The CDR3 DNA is TGCAGCGTTGACGGGGGGGTCCCTCCCTACAATGAGCAGTTCTTC. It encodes CSVDGGVPPYNEQFF.

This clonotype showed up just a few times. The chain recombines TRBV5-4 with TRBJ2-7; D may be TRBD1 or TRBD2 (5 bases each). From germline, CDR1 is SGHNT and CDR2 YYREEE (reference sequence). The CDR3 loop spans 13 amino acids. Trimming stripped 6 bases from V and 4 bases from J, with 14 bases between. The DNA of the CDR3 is TGTGCCAGCAACCAAATGGGGGATTACGAGCAGTACTTC. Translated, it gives CASNQMGDYEQYF. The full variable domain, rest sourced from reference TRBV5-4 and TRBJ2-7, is ETGVTQSPTHLIKTRGQQVTLRCSSQSGHNTVSWYQQALGQGPQFIFQYYREEENGRGNFPPRFSGLQFPNYSSELNVNALELDDSALYLCASNQMGDYEQYFGPGTRLTVT.

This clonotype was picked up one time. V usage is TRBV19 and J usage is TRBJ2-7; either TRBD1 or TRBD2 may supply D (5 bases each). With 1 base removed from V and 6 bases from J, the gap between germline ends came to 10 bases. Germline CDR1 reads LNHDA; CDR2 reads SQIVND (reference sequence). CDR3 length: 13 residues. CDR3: CASSIGGTVEQYF. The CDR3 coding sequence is TGTGCCAGTAGTATAGGGGGGACGGTCGAGCAGTACTTC. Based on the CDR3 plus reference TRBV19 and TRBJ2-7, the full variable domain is DGGITQSPKYLFRKEGQNVTLSCEQNLNHDAMYWYRQDPGQGLRLIYYSQIVNDFQKGDIAEGYSVSREKKESFPLTVTSAQKNPTAFYLCASSIGGTVEQYFGPGTRLTVT.

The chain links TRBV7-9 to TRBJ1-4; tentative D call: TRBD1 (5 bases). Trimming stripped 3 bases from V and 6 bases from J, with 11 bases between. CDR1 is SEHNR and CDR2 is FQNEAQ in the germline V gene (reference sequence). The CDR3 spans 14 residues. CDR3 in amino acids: CASSFYQGDEKLFF. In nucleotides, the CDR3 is TGTGCCAGCAGCTTTTACCAAGGGGATGAAAAACTGTTTTTT.

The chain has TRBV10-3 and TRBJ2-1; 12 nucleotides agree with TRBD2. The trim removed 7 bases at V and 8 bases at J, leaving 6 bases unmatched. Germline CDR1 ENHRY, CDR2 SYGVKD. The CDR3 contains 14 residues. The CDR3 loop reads CAIKSSGGVDEQFF. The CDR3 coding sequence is TGTGCCATCAAATCTAGCGGGGGGGTGGATGAGCAGTTCTTC.

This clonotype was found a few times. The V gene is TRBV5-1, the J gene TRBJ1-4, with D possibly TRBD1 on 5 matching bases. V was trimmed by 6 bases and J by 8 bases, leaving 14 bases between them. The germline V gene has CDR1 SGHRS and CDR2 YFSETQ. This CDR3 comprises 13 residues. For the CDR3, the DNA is TGCGCCAGCATGGCGGGGCGAGGCGAAAAACTGTTTTTT. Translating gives CASMAGRGEKLFF. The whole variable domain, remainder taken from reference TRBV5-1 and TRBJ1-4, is KAGVTQTPRYLIKTRGQQVTLSCSPISGHRSVSWYQQTPGQGLQFLFEYFSETQRNKGNFPGRFSGRQFSNSRSEMNVSTLELGDSALYLCASMAGRGEKLFFGSGTQLSVL.

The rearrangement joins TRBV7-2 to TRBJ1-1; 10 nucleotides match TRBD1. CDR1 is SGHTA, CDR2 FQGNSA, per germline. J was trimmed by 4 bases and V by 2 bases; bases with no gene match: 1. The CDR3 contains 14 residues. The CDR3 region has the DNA TGTGCCAGCAGCTTATGGGACAGGGGCACTGAAGCTTTCTTT. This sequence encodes CASSLWDRGTEAFF.

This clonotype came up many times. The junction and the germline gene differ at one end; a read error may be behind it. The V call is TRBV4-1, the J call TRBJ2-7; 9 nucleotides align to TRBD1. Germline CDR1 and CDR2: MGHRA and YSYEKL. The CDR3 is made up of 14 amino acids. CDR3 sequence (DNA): TGCGCCAGCAGCCAAGATCTCGGGGGGACAGGGATTTCCTTC. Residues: CASSQDLGGTGISF.

In DNA, the CDR3 is TGCGCCAGCAGTGAGTCTTTACAGGGATGGACTGAAGCTTTCTTT. Its protein is CASSESLQGWTEAFF. The gene calls are TRBV10-1 and TRBJ1-1, with D possibly being TRBD1 (6 bases). Trimming removed 0 bases at V and 5 bases at J, with 13 bases between. The germline V gene has CDR1 WNHNN and CDR2 SYGVQD (reference sequence). The CDR3 covers 15 residues.